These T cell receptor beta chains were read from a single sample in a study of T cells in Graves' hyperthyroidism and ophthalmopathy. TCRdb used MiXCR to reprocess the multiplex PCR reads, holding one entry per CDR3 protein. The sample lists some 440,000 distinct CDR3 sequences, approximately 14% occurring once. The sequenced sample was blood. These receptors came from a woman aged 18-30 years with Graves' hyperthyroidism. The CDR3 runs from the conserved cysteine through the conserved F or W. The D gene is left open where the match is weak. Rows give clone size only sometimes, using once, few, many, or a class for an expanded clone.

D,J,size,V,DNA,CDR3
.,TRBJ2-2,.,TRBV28,TGTGCCAGCAGTTCGGGACCAGGGTTTCGGGAGCTGTTTTTT,CASSSGPGFRELFF
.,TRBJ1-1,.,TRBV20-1,TGCAGTGCTAGGTCAGGGGCGCGGAACACTGAAGCTTTCTTT,CSARSGARNTEAFF
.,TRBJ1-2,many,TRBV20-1,TGCAGTGCAAGGACAGATAACTATGGCTACACCTTC,CSARTDNYGYTF
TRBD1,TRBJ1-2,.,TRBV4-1,TGCGCCAGCAGCCCGAAGACAGGGGGCGCGATGCGGGCTGGCTACACCTTC,CASSPKTGGAMRAGYTF
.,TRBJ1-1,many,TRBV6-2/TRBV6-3,TGTGCCACCGTTTATCAGGTGAACACTGAAGCTTTCTTT,CATVYQVNTEAFF
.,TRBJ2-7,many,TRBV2,TGTGCCAGCAGGGGGAGGGGGGGGACCTACGAGCAGTACTTC,CASRGRGGTYEQYF
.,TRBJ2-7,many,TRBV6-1,TGTGCCAGCATTTCCTACGAGCAGTACTTC,CASISYEQYF
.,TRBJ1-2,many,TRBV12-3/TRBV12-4,TGTGCCAGCAGTCCCCCAGGGTTAGGAGGCTATGGCTACACCTTC,CASSPPGLGGYGYTF
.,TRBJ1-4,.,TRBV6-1,TGTGCCAGCAGACCAGGGCGGGAGAATGAAAAACTGTTTTTT,CASRPGRENEKLFF
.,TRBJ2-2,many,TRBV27,TGTGCCAGCAGTTTGATGGAGAACACCGGGGAGCTGTTTTTT,CASSLMENTGELFF
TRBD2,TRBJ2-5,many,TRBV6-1,TGTGCCAGCAGTAGAGTAGCGGGGGGGTCAAATCAGACCCAGTACTTC,CASSRVAGGSNQTQYF
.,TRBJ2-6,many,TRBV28,TGTGCCAGCCGGGGGCCTGGGGCCAACGTCCTGACTTTC,CASRGPGANVLTF
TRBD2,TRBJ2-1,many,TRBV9,TGTGCCAGCAGCGTATCGGCTAGCGGGAGCAGTGAGCAGTTCTTC,CASSVSASGSSEQFF
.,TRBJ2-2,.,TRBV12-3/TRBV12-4,TGTGCCAGCAGTTCGATCCGGGAGCTGTTTTTT,CASSSIRELFF
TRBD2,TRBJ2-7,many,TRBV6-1,TGTGCCAGCAGTCCGGGACTAGAGAGCTACGAGCAGTACTTC,CASSPGLESYEQYF
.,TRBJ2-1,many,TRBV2,TGTGCCGTACTCGGACTCTACAATGAGCAGTTCTTC,CAVLGLYNEQFF
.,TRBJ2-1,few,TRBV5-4,TGTGCCAGCAGCTTGGTCCGTGGCAATGAGCAGTTCTTC,CASSLVRGNEQFF
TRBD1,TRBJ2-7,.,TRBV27,TGTGCCAGCAGCAAAACAGGGGGCGCGTCCGAGCAGTACTTC,CASSKTGGASEQYF
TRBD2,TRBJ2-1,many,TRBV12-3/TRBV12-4,TGTGCCAGCAGCGCTAGCGGGAGGGGAAATGAGCAGTTCTTC,CASSASGRGNEQFF
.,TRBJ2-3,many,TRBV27,TGTGCCAGCAGGAGACAGAGCACAGATACGCAGTATTTT,CASRRQSTDTQYF
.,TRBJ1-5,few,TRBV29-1,TGCAGCGTAGGGACGGTGAGGAATCAGCCCCAGCATTTT,CSVGTVRNQPQHF
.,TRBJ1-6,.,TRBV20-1,TGCAGTGCTTATTATCCGGGGACGGGGCGTAATTCACCCCTCCACTTT,CSAYYPGTGRNSPLHF
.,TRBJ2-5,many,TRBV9,TGTGCCAGCAGCACATCGGAATTCCGGGAGACCCAGTACTTC,CASSTSEFRETQYF
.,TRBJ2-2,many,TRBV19,TGTGCCAGTAGTATCGGTCAGGCCGCTAACACCGGGGAGCTGTTTTTT,CASSIGQAANTGELFF